The 2 T cell receptor beta chains presented below share a single source sample, sequenced in a study of tumor-infiltrating lymphocytes in glioblastoma multiforme. Three nested ARM-PCR rounds with V-beta and C-beta primers built TCRB libraries. TCRdb re-analysed the multiplex PCR reads in MiXCR, keeping a single row per CDR3 protein. The sample includes fewer than 11,000 distinct CDR3 sequences, just over 65% of them seen just once. Sequenced sample: brain tumor tissue. The receptor source for this set is a male donor with glioblastoma.

This rearrangement joins TRBV9 to TRBJ2-1, with 8 bases that match TRBD1. Germline V gene sequence: CDR1 SGDLS, CDR2 YYNGEE. CDR3 length: 15 residues. V shed 2 bases, J shed 7 bases, and the junction held 8 bases outside the gene matches. CDR3 protein: CASSVSLDRENEQFF. As DNA, the CDR3 is TGTGCCAGCAGCGTCAGCTTGGACAGGGAGAATGAGCAGTTCTTC.

In the case of this clonotype: Compared with germline, one end of the junction differs, possibly owing to a read error. This rearrangement joins TRBV27 to TRBJ1-5; D is unresolved. CDR1 and CDR2 (germline): MNHEY, SMNVEV (reference sequence). The CDR3 is 9 amino acids. The chain's CDR3 is CASDQPQHF. The CDR3, as DNA: TGTGCCAGCGATCAGCCCCAGCACTTT.